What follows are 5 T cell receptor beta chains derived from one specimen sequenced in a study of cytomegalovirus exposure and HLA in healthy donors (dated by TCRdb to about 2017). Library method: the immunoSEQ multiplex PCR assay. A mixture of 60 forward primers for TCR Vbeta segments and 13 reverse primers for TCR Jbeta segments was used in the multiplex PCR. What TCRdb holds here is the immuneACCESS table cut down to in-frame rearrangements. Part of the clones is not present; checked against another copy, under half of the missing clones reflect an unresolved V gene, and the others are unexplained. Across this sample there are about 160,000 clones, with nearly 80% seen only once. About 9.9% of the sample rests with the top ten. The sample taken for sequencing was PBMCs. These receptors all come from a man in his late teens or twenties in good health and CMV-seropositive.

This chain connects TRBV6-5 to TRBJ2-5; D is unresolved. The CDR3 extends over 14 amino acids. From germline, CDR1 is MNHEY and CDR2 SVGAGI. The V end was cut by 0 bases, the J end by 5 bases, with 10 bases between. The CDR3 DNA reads TGTGCCAGCAGTTACTCGCTAGGTGCGGAGACCCAGTACTTC. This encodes CASSYSLGAETQYF.

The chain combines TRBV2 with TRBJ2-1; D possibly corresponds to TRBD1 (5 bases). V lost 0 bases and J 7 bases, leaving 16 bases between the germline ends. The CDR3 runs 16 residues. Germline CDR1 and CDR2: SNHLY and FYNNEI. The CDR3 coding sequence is TGTGCCAGCAGTGAAGCGTATAGGGGTGTAAAGAATGAGCAGTTCTTC. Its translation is CASSEAYRGVKNEQFF. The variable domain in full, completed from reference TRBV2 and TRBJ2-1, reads EPEVTQTPSHQVTQMGQEVILRCVPISNHLYFYWYRQILGQKVEFLVSFYNNEISEKSEIFDDQFSVERPDGSNFTLKIRSTKLEDSAMYFCASSEAYRGVKNEQFFGPGTRLTVL.

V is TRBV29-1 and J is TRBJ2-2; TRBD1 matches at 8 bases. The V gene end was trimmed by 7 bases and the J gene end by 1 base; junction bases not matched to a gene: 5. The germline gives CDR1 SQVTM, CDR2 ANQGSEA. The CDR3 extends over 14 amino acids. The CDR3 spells CSAFDRGNTGELFF. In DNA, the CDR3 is TGCAGCGCTTTCGACAGGGGGAACACCGGGGAGCTGTTTTTT.

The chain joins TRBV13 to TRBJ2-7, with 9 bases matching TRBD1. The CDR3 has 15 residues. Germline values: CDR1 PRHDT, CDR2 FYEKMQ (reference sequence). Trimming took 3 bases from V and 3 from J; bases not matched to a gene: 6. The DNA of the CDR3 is TGTGCCAGCAGCTTCCCCGGGACAGGGCTCTACGAGCAGTACTTC. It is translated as CASSFPGTGLYEQYF.

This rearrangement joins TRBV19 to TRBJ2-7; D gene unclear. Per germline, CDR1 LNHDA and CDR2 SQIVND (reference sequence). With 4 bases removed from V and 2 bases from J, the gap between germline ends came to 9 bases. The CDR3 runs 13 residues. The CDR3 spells CASSTGQTYEQYF. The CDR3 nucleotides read TGTGCCAGTAGTACTGGCCAAACCTACGAGCAGTACTTC.